These 5 T cell receptor beta chains share one sample of origin, sequenced in a study of metastatic and nonmetastatic thyroid tumors. TCRdb re-called the PCR reads via MiXCR. There are about 35,000 clones in the sample; 25% to 30% occur only once, and less than 9.5% lies in the top ten. Until they underwent thyroid surgery, no patient had received any treatment. What was sequenced was blood. These receptor sequences come from a female donor with papillary thyroid cancer or a benign thyroid nodule (not recorded which). Some clones in this sample may be carry-over from other donors' samples.

J is TRBJ1-1 and V is TRBV6-1, with 7 bases aligning to TRBD1. This CDR3 comprises 14 residues. J lost 2 bases, V lost 6 bases, and 6 bases had no gene match. Looked up from germline, CDR1 is MNHNS and CDR2 is SASEGT. The CDR3 spells CASRWGQPNTEAFF. DNA of the CDR3: TGTGCCAGCAGATGGGGACAGCCTAACACTGAAGCTTTCTTT.

The V gene is TRBV30, the J gene TRBJ1-5; D is unresolved. This CDR3 has 12 residues. V lost 0 bases and J lost 7, with 7 bases in between. The germline V gene encodes CDR1 GTSNPN and CDR2 SVGIG (reference sequence). This CDR3 is CAWSVKTQPQHF. The CDR3 DNA is TGTGCCTGGAGTGTAAAGACACAGCCCCAGCATTTT.

A note on this clone: A read error may account for a junction end that differs from germline. The chain employs TRBV11-3 and TRBJ2-7; TRBD1 is a possible D gene (5 bases). The germline V gene has CDR1 SGHNT and CDR2 YENEEA. The CDR3 is 16 amino acids. CDR3 coding DNA: TGTACCAGCAGCTCCCGACAGTGGATGAAGACCTACGATCAGTACTTC. This codes for CTSSSRQWMKTYDQYF. Complete variable domain (other parts from reference TRBV11-3 and TRBJ2-7): EAGVVQSPRYKIIEKKQPVAFWCNPISGHNTLYWYLQNLGQGPELLIRYENEEAVDDSQLPKDRFSAERLKGVDSTLKIQPAELGDSAVYLCTSSSRQWMKTYDQYFGPGTRLTVT.

This clone was seen ten or more times. This chain uses TRBV28 with TRBJ2-5; 8 nucleotides agree with TRBD1. J was trimmed by 3 bases and V by 4 bases; bases with no gene match: 7. The CDR3 has 15 residues. Looked up from germline, CDR1 is MDHEN and CDR2 is SYDVKM. The DNA of the CDR3 is TGTGCCAGCAGTTATCTACAGGGGGTGGAAGAGACCCAGTACTTC. This codes for CASSYLQGVEETQYF.

V usage is TRBV19 and J usage is TRBJ1-3; D call uncertain. Looked up from germline, CDR1 is LNHDA and CDR2 is SQIVND (reference sequence). The CDR3 is made up of 12 amino acids. V lost 5 bases and J lost 9, with 11 bases in between. The CDR3 coding sequence is TGTGCCAGTAGTTATACTCGGGCCACCATATATTTT. Its translation is CASSYTRATIYF.